This TCR beta chain was recovered during a study of T-cell reconstitution after alpha-beta-depleted transplantation in children. Study-wide points: It was reported that alpha-beta T cells came from several hundred expanded graft clones (about two months after transplant). Newly generated T cells supplied most T-cell counts and diversity one year post-transplant. It was surviving recipient T cells and thymic progenitors that gave some patients high TCRbeta diversity at day 60.

This clonotype was found a few times. Its antigen is unidentified. The CDR3 loop spans 18 amino acids. V was cut by 0 bases and J by 1 base, with 19 bases left in between. The V gene's germline CDR1 is SGHKS and CDR2 YYEKEE (reference sequence). TCRbeta library preparation incorporated unique molecular identifiers. TCRdb analysed the PCR reads with MiXCR anew, one entry per CDR3 protein. The sample records around 960,000 distinct CDR3 sequences, about 29% being singletons. The clonotype comes from a boy under three years old who had a stem cell transplant for SCID, so the T cells may come from the graft donor. The sequenced sample was PBMCs, mostly from graft donor cells, obtained 360 days after TCRalphabeta/CD19-depleted stem cell transplant. The chain combines TRBV5-5 with TRBJ1-1; possible D gene TRBD1, 5 bases. The CDR3 nucleotides read TGTGCCAGCAGCTTGGCCAGAATTATGGGGCAAGCGAACACTGAAGCTTTCTTT. Translation gives CASSLARIMGQANTEAFF.